This entry lists 14 T cell receptor beta chains sequenced from one sample in a study of cytomegalovirus exposure and HLA in healthy donors. Researchers ran the PCR with 60 Vbeta and 13 Jbeta primers. Assay used: immunoSEQ multiplex PCR; TCRdb lists only in-frame clones, some missing. This sample has 90,000 or so clones, with less than 80% found just once. The sequencing input was PBMCs. These receptors were collected from a woman aged 40 to 49 in good health and CMV-seronegative.

This clone has only one observation. CDR3 amino acids: CASSLPGHLSYEQYF. In DNA, the CDR3 is TGTGCCAGCAGTCTACCGGGACACCTCTCCTACGAGCAGTACTTC. The rearrangement uses TRBV28 and TRBJ2-5; tentatively, D is TRBD1 (6 bases). TRBJ2-7 matches the DNA end more closely, so the J call is doubtful. The CDR3 runs 15 residues. Germline V gene lookup returns CDR1 MDHEN and CDR2 SYDVKM.

This sequence joins TRBV19 and TRBJ2-7, with TRBD2 matching 15 bases. Germline-derived CDR1 and CDR2 are LNHDA and SQIVND (reference sequence). The V and J ends lost 4 bases and 1 base, in that order; junction bases with no gene match: 8. This CDR3 region has 18 residues. The DNA of the CDR3 is TGTGCCAGTAGTAAAACACGGACTAGCGGGAGGGAGTCCTACGAGCAGTACTTC. Encoded protein: CASSKTRTSGRESYEQYF.

The chain carries TRBV10-3 and TRBJ2-3, with D unresolved. Trimming left V 0 bases short and J 0 bases short, with 10 bases between. This CDR3 contains 16 residues. Germline loops: CDR1 ENHRY, CDR2 SYGVKD. CDR3 nucleotides: TGTGCCATCAGTGAGTCCACTTTACCTAGCACAGATACGCAGTATTTT. Amino acid sequence: CAISESTLPSTDTQYF.

This clone was detected once. The identical CDR3 is also encoded by other nucleotide sequences in the sample. CDR3 region: CASSVGGYSNQPQHF. CDR3 DNA sequence: TGTGCCAGCAGCGTAGGCGGGTATAGCAATCAGCCCCAGCATTTT. The rearrangement uses TRBV9 and TRBJ1-5; D not resolved. The CDR3 spans 15 residues. CDR1 and CDR2 (germline): SGDLS, YYNGEE. Trimming left V 0 bases short and J 0 bases short, with 7 bases between.

This clone was recorded only once. This chain joins TRBV5-6 and TRBJ2-1; TRBD1 matches 7 bases. V was pared by 4 bases and J by 9 bases, with 10 bases of the junction left unmatched. CDR1 and CDR2 from the germline V gene are SGHDT and YYEEEE. The CDR3 covers 14 residues. Here the CDR3 DNA reads TGTGCCAGCAGCCCCAGAACAGGGGTGCGTGAGCAGTTCTTC. This codes for CASSPRTGVREQFF. Together with reference TRBV5-6 and TRBJ2-1, the CDR3 gives the full variable domain: DAGVTQSPTHLIKTRGQQVTLRCSPKSGHDTVSWYQQALGQGPQFIFQYYEEEERQRGNFPDRFSGHQFPNYSSELNVNALLLGDSALYLCASSPRTGVREQFFGPGTRLTVL.

The V and J genes are TRBV29-1 and TRBJ1-1; maybe TRBD1 (5 bases). Trimming removed 5 bases from V and 7 bases from J, with 17 bases in between. CDR3 length: 13 amino acids. The germline V gene has CDR1 SQVTM and CDR2 ANQGSEA. CDR3 protein: CSVRAGGKIEAFF. The CDR3, as DNA: TGCAGCGTTCGGGCGGGGGGAAAAATTGAAGCTTTCTTT.

V usage is TRBV15 and J usage is TRBJ2-3, with D perhaps TRBD2 (5 bases). The CDR3 has 16 amino acids. The germline V and J ends were trimmed by 5 bases and 1 base, with 16 bases remaining between them. CDR1 is LNHNV and CDR2 is YYDKDF in the germline V gene (reference sequence). CDR3 protein: CATSLRMGSGTDTQYF. The CDR3 nucleotides read TGTGCCACCAGCTTGAGGATGGGTAGCGGCACAGATACGCAGTATTTT.

In DNA form, the CDR3 reads TGTGCCAGCAGTTTCACAGGGGTCAATGAAAAACTGTTTTTT. Amino acids: CASSFTGVNEKLFF. The V call is TRBV6-1, the J call TRBJ1-4, with 7 bases matching TRBD1. This CDR3 contains 14 residues. After removal of 5 bases from V and 5 bases from J, the junction contained 5 bases not matched to a gene. CDR1 and CDR2 (germline): MNHNS, SASEGT.

This rearrangement joins TRBV28 to TRBJ1-3; D ambiguous. Germline V CDR1 and CDR2: MDHEN, SYDVKM. V lost 3 bases to trimming and J lost 0 bases, with 9 bases between them. The CDR3 has 15 residues. The CDR3: CASSLGQFSGNTIYF. The DNA for the CDR3 is TGTGCCAGCAGTTTGGGCCAGTTCTCTGGAAACACCATATATTTT.

The gene calls are TRBV10-2 and TRBJ2-7, with D possibly matching TRBD2 (6 bases). Germline CDR1 WSHSY, CDR2 SAAADI. There are 15 residues in the CDR3. Between the trimmed V and J ends, which lost 3 bases and 0 bases, there was a span of 12 bases. CDR3 amino acids: CASSEGGAGSYEQYF. The CDR3 DNA sequence: TGCGCCAGCAGTGAAGGAGGGGCCGGCTCCTACGAGCAGTACTTC.

This chain joins TRBV7-9 and TRBJ1-3, with a weak D call TRBD1 (5 bases). The germline V and J ends were trimmed by 1 base and 4 bases, with 20 bases remaining between them. CDR3 length: 18 amino acids. The germline V gene encodes CDR1 SEHNR and CDR2 FQNEAQ (reference sequence). In DNA, the CDR3 is TGTGCCAGCAGCTTAGTAGGGACCGGGGGGAGAGTGGGAAACACCATATATTTT. Its protein product is CASSLVGTGGRVGNTIYF.

The V gene is TRBV6-5, the J gene TRBJ2-5; 9 bases are a match to TRBD1. The end of the DNA is better explained by TRBJ2-7, so the J call may be wrong. The CDR3 is made up of 15 amino acids. Germline-derived CDR1 and CDR2 are MNHEY and SVGAGI. The chain's CDR3 is CASSVGQGTGYEQYF. CDR3 DNA sequence: TGTGCCAGCAGCGTCGGACAGGGGACTGGTTACGAGCAGTACTTC.

The rearrangement joins TRBV27 to TRBJ1-1; 7 bases line up with TRBD1. The CDR3 extends over 17 amino acids. Germline loops: CDR1 MNHEY, CDR2 SMNVEV (reference sequence). V gave up 2 bases and J gave up 1 base; unmatched junction bases: 10. This CDR3 reads CASSLIYRGNPNTEAFF. CDR3 in DNA: TGTGCCAGCAGTTTAATCTACAGGGGCAATCCGAACACTGAAGCTTTCTTT.

The rearrangement joins TRBV5-1 to TRBJ2-2; perhaps TRBD1 as D (5 bases). The germline gives CDR1 SGHRS, CDR2 YFSETQ. V gave up 5 bases and J gave up 1 base, with 9 bases separating them. CDR3 size: 14 residues. CDR3 loop: CASRGLVNTGELFF. The CDR3 nucleotides read TGCGCCAGCAGGGGGCTAGTGAACACCGGGGAGCTGTTTTTT.